This T cell receptor (beta chain) is drawn from a study of CXCR3-negative and CXCR3-positive naive CD8 T cells. Looked up from germline, CDR1 is SEHNR and CDR2 is FQNEAQ (reference sequence). This CDR3 comprises 14 residues. Approximately 270,000 cells per CD8+ T cell subset were flow-sorted in triplicate. On this clonotype itself: Its antigen is undetermined.

Findings and caveats of the study: Naive cells that were CXCR3-positive had more hydrophobic TRB CDR3s (compared with CXCR3-negative naive cells). Naive subsets had comparable surface CD5, so TRB CDR3 properties gauged TCR strength. TRBV-TRBJ usage was similar across naive CXCR3 subsets but distinct in memory cells. Both of the naive subsets showed about the same high diversity, but memory CD8+ cells had much less.

Libraries were UMI-labeled 5' RACE TRB cDNA. TCRdb re-called the 5' RACE reads and catalogs CDR3 proteins one per entry, DNA excluded. This repertoire includes 150,000 to 160,000 distinct CDR3 sequences. The sequencing input was naive CXCR3+ CD8+ T cells from blood. Regarding subset: CD45RO-CCR7+CD27+CD95- naive CD8+ T cells expressing CXCR3 (TNR3+). The gene calls are TRBV7-9 and TRBJ2-1. This sequence originates from a human donor in good health. Some clones in this sample may be carry-over from other donors' samples. CDR3 in amino acids: CASSLALGYNEQFF.